Listed below are T cell receptor beta chains from one sample, sequenced in a study of Graves' ophthalmopathy and Graves' hyperthyroidism. TCRdb itself ran the multiplex PCR reads through MiXCR, one entry per CDR3 protein. This table holds hundreds of thousands of distinct CDR3 sequences, about two fifths found once. The sample was peripheral blood. These receptor sequences come from an adult man with Graves' ophthalmopathy. Each CDR3 is given with its conserved first and last residue. The order of the fields is D gene, clone size, V gene, J gene, CDR3 DNA, CDR3 protein. The D gene is left open where the match is weak. For some rows the clone size is stated as once, few or many, or as a class when expanded; others skip it.

d_call: NA; clone_size: few; v_call: TRBV20-1; j_call: TRBJ2-7; cdr3_nt: TGCAGTGCTAGAGCCAGGGTGAGCTCCTACGAGCAGTACTTC; cdr3_aa: CSARARVSSYEQYF
d_call: NA; clone_size: many; v_call: TRBV3-1; j_call: TRBJ2-7; cdr3_nt: TGTGCCAGCAGCCAAGATTCGGCCTACGAGCAGTACTTC; cdr3_aa: CASSQDSAYEQYF
d_call: NA; clone_size: many; v_call: TRBV19; j_call: TRBJ1-5; cdr3_nt: TGTGCCAGTAGTATTATGGGCGGGGGCCAGCCCCAGCATTTT; cdr3_aa: CASSIMGGGQPQHF
d_call: TRBD1; clone_size: once; v_call: TRBV5-5; j_call: TRBJ2-5; cdr3_nt: TGTGCCAGCAGCCGAGCCGGGACAGGGGGCGGAGAGACCCAGTACTTC; cdr3_aa: CASSRAGTGGGETQYF
d_call: TRBD1; clone_size: NA; v_call: TRBV7-2; j_call: TRBJ2-6; cdr3_nt: TGTGCCAGCAGCGTCCAGGGGGCTTACGGGGCCAACGTCCTGACTTTC; cdr3_aa: CASSVQGAYGANVLTF
d_call: NA; clone_size: many; v_call: TRBV20-1; j_call: TRBJ2-5; cdr3_nt: TGCAGTGCTAGAGCTGCATGGGGGGAGACCCAGTACTTC; cdr3_aa: CSARAAWGETQYF
d_call: NA; clone_size: few; v_call: TRBV30; j_call: TRBJ2-5; cdr3_nt: TGTGCCTGGTGTAGAGGGGTCGGAGAGACCCAGTACTTC; cdr3_aa: CAWCRGVGETQYF
d_call: TRBD1; clone_size: many; v_call: TRBV6-1; j_call: TRBJ1-2; cdr3_nt: TGTGCCAGCAGTGAATCCGGGACAGCGGGAACCTTC; cdr3_aa: CASSESGTAGTF
d_call: NA; clone_size: NA; v_call: TRBV5-1; j_call: TRBJ1-5; cdr3_nt: TGCGCCAGCAGCCCAGTCGGGGCCGTGGGGGATCAGCCCCAGCATTTT; cdr3_aa: CASSPVGAVGDQPQHF
d_call: NA; clone_size: NA; v_call: TRBV15; j_call: TRBJ2-7; cdr3_nt: TGTGCCACCAGCAGTTACGGGGTATCCTACGAGCAGTACTTC; cdr3_aa: CATSSYGVSYEQYF
d_call: NA; clone_size: many; v_call: TRBV20-1; j_call: TRBJ2-5; cdr3_nt: TGCAGTGCTACTCGATCGGGACTCTTGCAGACCCAGTACTTC; cdr3_aa: CSATRSGLLQTQYF
d_call: NA; clone_size: NA; v_call: TRBV9; j_call: TRBJ1-1; cdr3_nt: TGTGCCAGCAGCCAAGGTTTCACACTAACGGTTTCGGGCACTGAAGCTTTCTTT; cdr3_aa: CASSQGFTLTVSGTEAFF
d_call: TRBD1; clone_size: NA; v_call: TRBV2; j_call: TRBJ2-7; cdr3_nt: TGTGCCAGCAGGGGGACAGCCACCGGGGAGCAGTACTTC; cdr3_aa: CASRGTATGEQYF
d_call: NA; clone_size: many; v_call: TRBV7-2; j_call: TRBJ2-2; cdr3_nt: TGTGCCAGCAGGCAGGGGAACACCGGGGAGCTGTTTTTT; cdr3_aa: CASRQGNTGELFF
d_call: TRBD2; clone_size: NA; v_call: TRBV19; j_call: TRBJ2-2; cdr3_nt: TGTGCCAGTAGTATACTAGCGGGGGCGAACACCGGGGAGCTGTTTTTT; cdr3_aa: CASSILAGANTGELFF
d_call: NA; clone_size: NA; v_call: TRBV29-1; j_call: TRBJ1-3; cdr3_nt: TGCGGCGTTAGGGGGGCAGGGACTGGAAACACCATATATTTT; cdr3_aa: CGVRGAGTGNTIYF
d_call: TRBD1; clone_size: many; v_call: TRBV10-1; j_call: TRBJ1-5; cdr3_nt: TGCGCCATCGGGACAGGGAATCAGCCCCAGCATTTT; cdr3_aa: CAIGTGNQPQHF
d_call: NA; clone_size: NA; v_call: TRBV6-1; j_call: TRBJ1-5; cdr3_nt: TGTGCCAGCAGTGCCGTTCCGGGCCCTTATAGCAATCAGCCCCAGCATTTT; cdr3_aa: CASSAVPGPYSNQPQHF
d_call: TRBD2; clone_size: many; v_call: TRBV14; j_call: TRBJ2-2; cdr3_nt: TGTGCCAGCAGCCACGTTCCGGGAGGTACGAACACCGGGGAGCTGTTTTTT; cdr3_aa: CASSHVPGGTNTGELFF
d_call: NA; clone_size: few; v_call: TRBV30; j_call: TRBJ1-1; cdr3_nt: TGTGCCTGGAGTGGGGACACTGAAGCTTTCTTT; cdr3_aa: CAWSGDTEAFF
d_call: TRBD1; clone_size: once; v_call: TRBV19; j_call: TRBJ1-1; cdr3_nt: TGTGCCAGTGACAGGGGGCGCGGAACTGAAGCTTTCTTT; cdr3_aa: CASDRGRGTEAFF
d_call: TRBD2; clone_size: few; v_call: TRBV20-1; j_call: TRBJ2-2; cdr3_nt: TGCAGTGCTACGACTAGCGGGGCGAACACCGGGGAGCTGTTTTTT; cdr3_aa: CSATTSGANTGELFF
d_call: NA; clone_size: many; v_call: TRBV7-2; j_call: TRBJ2-5; cdr3_nt: TGTGCCAGTATGGGATATCTCGAGGAGACCCAGTACTTC; cdr3_aa: CASMGYLEETQYF
d_call: TRBD1; clone_size: NA; v_call: TRBV29-1; j_call: TRBJ2-5; cdr3_nt: TGCAGCGTTGATGGTAGGACAGGGGGGCAAGAGACCCAGTACTTC; cdr3_aa: CSVDGRTGGQETQYF
d_call: TRBD2; clone_size: NA; v_call: TRBV25-1; j_call: TRBJ2-1; cdr3_nt: TGTGCCAGCAGTGAAGTGGTGGGGACTAAGCAGTTCTTC; cdr3_aa: CASSEVVGTKQFF
d_call: NA; clone_size: many; v_call: TRBV2; j_call: TRBJ1-2; cdr3_nt: TGTGCCACCGCCCGTGGCCCGGGGGGCGGCTACACCTTC; cdr3_aa: CATARGPGGGYTF
d_call: TRBD2; clone_size: once; v_call: TRBV15; j_call: TRBJ2-5; cdr3_nt: TGTGCCACCAGCAGAGGGACTAGCGGGGTATTGTACCAAGAGACCCAGTACTTC; cdr3_aa: CATSRGTSGVLYQETQYF
d_call: TRBD1; clone_size: NA; v_call: TRBV29-1; j_call: TRBJ2-5; cdr3_nt: TGCAGCTCACCAGAGGGGGCCCGTCAAGAGACCCAGTACTTC; cdr3_aa: CSSPEGARQETQYF
d_call: TRBD1; clone_size: few; v_call: TRBV7-9; j_call: TRBJ1-1; cdr3_nt: TGTGCCAGCAGCCTTACGGAACAGGGGGTAGAAATGAACACTGAAGCTTTCTTT; cdr3_aa: CASSLTEQGVEMNTEAFF
d_call: TRBD1; clone_size: NA; v_call: TRBV5-1; j_call: TRBJ2-5; cdr3_nt: TGTGCCAGCAGCTCAAACAGGGGAGTGTTCGAGACCCAGTACTTC; cdr3_aa: CASSSNRGVFETQYF
d_call: NA; clone_size: few; v_call: TRBV10-3; j_call: TRBJ1-2; cdr3_nt: TGTGCCATCAGTGAAGGTCAGAGGTCCGGAAACACCTTC; cdr3_aa: CAISEGQRSGNTF
d_call: NA; clone_size: NA; v_call: TRBV6-6; j_call: TRBJ2-5; cdr3_nt: TGTGCCAGCAGTTATTTGGGAACAGGAGATCAGCCCCAGTACTTC; cdr3_aa: CASSYLGTGDQPQYF
d_call: TRBD1; clone_size: NA; v_call: TRBV2; j_call: TRBJ2-5; cdr3_nt: TGTGCCGGCAGCACAGGACAGGGTGACCAAGGGACCCAGTACTTC; cdr3_aa: CAGSTGQGDQGTQYF
d_call: NA; clone_size: NA; v_call: TRBV10-2; j_call: TRBJ1-6; cdr3_nt: TGCGCCAGCAGTGAGTCGACAGAGGCAGGTTCACCCCTCCACTTT; cdr3_aa: CASSESTEAGSPLHF
d_call: NA; clone_size: many; v_call: TRBV10-3; j_call: TRBJ1-2; cdr3_nt: TGTGCCAGCAGTGACCCTTGGGGAAGGCCCTATGGCTACACCTTC; cdr3_aa: CASSDPWGRPYGYTF
d_call: TRBD1; clone_size: once; v_call: TRBV7-6; j_call: TRBJ1-3; cdr3_nt: TGTGCCAGCAGACCCCGGGACAGGGGAAACACCATATATTTT; cdr3_aa: CASRPRDRGNTIYF
d_call: TRBD1; clone_size: once; v_call: TRBV2; j_call: TRBJ1-1; cdr3_nt: TGTGCCAGCGCAGGGGGGGGGAGTGGAAACACTGAAACTTTCTTT; cdr3_aa: CASAGGGSGNTETFF
d_call: NA; clone_size: NA; v_call: TRBV2; j_call: TRBJ1-2; cdr3_nt: TGTGCCAGCAGCGTTGCCGGGGGGCGCTCCTATGGCTACACCTTC; cdr3_aa: CASSVAGGRSYGYTF
d_call: NA; clone_size: NA; v_call: TRBV24-1; j_call: TRBJ1-5; cdr3_nt: TGTGCCACCAGTCGAGGCTGGGAGGGGAATTTT; cdr3_aa: CATSRGWEGNF
d_call: NA; clone_size: NA; v_call: TRBV11-2; j_call: TRBJ1-5; cdr3_nt: TGTGCTACAAGCGGCGGGGATAGCAATCAGCCCCAGCATTTT; cdr3_aa: CATSGGDSNQPQHF
d_call: NA; clone_size: once; v_call: TRBV5-1; j_call: TRBJ2-1; cdr3_nt: TGCGCCAGCAGCTGGTCGGCGGCGAGTAATGAGCAGTTCTTC; cdr3_aa: CASSWSAASNEQFF
d_call: NA; clone_size: many; v_call: TRBV2; j_call: TRBJ1-4; cdr3_nt: TGTGCCAGCAATCGAGACACCCTGAGAGGTGAAAAACTGTTTTTT; cdr3_aa: CASNRDTLRGEKLFF
d_call: NA; clone_size: NA; v_call: TRBV5-4; j_call: TRBJ2-2; cdr3_nt: TGTGCCAGCAGCTTGGCGGTCGGCACCGGGGAGCTGTTTTTT; cdr3_aa: CASSLAVGTGELFF
d_call: NA; clone_size: many; v_call: TRBV19; j_call: TRBJ1-5; cdr3_nt: TGTGCCAGTAGCCTGGACGGGGGGTTTCAGCCCCAGCATTTT; cdr3_aa: CASSLDGGFQPQHF
d_call: NA; clone_size: NA; v_call: TRBV5-1; j_call: TRBJ1-6; cdr3_nt: TGCGCCAGCTGTAGGGAATCAATAAGTAATTCACCCCTCCACTTT; cdr3_aa: CASCRESISNSPLHF
d_call: TRBD1; clone_size: NA; v_call: TRBV20-1; j_call: TRBJ2-5; cdr3_nt: TGCAGTGCTAGACGGACAGGGGGGGTATTCGAGACCCAGTACTTC; cdr3_aa: CSARRTGGVFETQYF
d_call: NA; clone_size: many; v_call: TRBV9; j_call: TRBJ2-7; cdr3_nt: TGTGCCAGCAGCGTAAATTGGGAAGACGAGCAGTACTTC; cdr3_aa: CASSVNWEDEQYF
d_call: TRBD1; clone_size: NA; v_call: TRBV15; j_call: TRBJ1-2; cdr3_nt: TGTGCCACCAGCAGCCTCCTGACAGGGAACTATGGCTACACCTTC; cdr3_aa: CATSSLLTGNYGYTF
d_call: NA; clone_size: NA; v_call: TRBV25-1; j_call: TRBJ2-5; cdr3_nt: TGTGCCAGCAGTGAATGGAGCCGTTCAACTCTCCAAGAGACCCAGTACTTC; cdr3_aa: CASSEWSRSTLQETQYF
d_call: TRBD2; clone_size: many; v_call: TRBV15; j_call: TRBJ2-7; cdr3_nt: TGTGCCACCAGCACCGGGGCGGGGGCCTACGAGCAGTACTTC; cdr3_aa: CATSTGAGAYEQYF
d_call: NA; clone_size: NA; v_call: TRBV9; j_call: TRBJ2-2; cdr3_nt: TGTGCCAGCAGCGTTAAGGAACCCGGGGAGCTGTTTTTT; cdr3_aa: CASSVKEPGELFF
d_call: TRBD1; clone_size: NA; v_call: TRBV12-3/TRBV12-4; j_call: TRBJ1-1; cdr3_nt: TGTGCCAGCAGTTTCTGGACAGGCGGAAACACTGAAGCTTTCTTT; cdr3_aa: CASSFWTGGNTEAFF
d_call: TRBD1; clone_size: NA; v_call: TRBV5-1; j_call: TRBJ1-4; cdr3_nt: TGCGCCAGCAGTTTACAGGGGGAAGCTAATGAAAAACTGTTTTTT; cdr3_aa: CASSLQGEANEKLFF
d_call: TRBD1; clone_size: many; v_call: TRBV20-1; j_call: TRBJ1-1; cdr3_nt: TGCAGTGCTAGACCGGACAGGGATCACACTGAAGCTTTCTTT; cdr3_aa: CSARPDRDHTEAFF
d_call: TRBD2; clone_size: NA; v_call: TRBV30; j_call: TRBJ2-5; cdr3_nt: TGTGCCTGGACAGCGGGGCAAGAGACCCAGTACTTC; cdr3_aa: CAWTAGQETQYF
d_call: TRBD1; clone_size: many; v_call: TRBV2; j_call: TRBJ1-6; cdr3_nt: TGTGCCAGCAGTACCCGGACAGGGAATAATTCACCCCTCCACTTT; cdr3_aa: CASSTRTGNNSPLHF
d_call: NA; clone_size: NA; v_call: TRBV19; j_call: TRBJ2-2; cdr3_nt: TGTGCCAGTAGCGGAATGCAAGGGGAGCTGTTTTTT; cdr3_aa: CASSGMQGELFF